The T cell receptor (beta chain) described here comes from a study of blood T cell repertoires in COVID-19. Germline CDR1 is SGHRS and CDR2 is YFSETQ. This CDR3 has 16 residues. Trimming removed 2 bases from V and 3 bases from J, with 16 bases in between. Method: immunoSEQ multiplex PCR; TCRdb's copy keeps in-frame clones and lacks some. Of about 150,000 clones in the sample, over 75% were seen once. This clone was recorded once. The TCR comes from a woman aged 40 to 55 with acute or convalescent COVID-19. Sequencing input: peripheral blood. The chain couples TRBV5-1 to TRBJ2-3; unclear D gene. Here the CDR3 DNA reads TGCGCCAGCAGCTTCTCCCTAGGCGGCGATACAGATACGCAGTATTTT. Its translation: CASSFSLGGDTDTQYF.